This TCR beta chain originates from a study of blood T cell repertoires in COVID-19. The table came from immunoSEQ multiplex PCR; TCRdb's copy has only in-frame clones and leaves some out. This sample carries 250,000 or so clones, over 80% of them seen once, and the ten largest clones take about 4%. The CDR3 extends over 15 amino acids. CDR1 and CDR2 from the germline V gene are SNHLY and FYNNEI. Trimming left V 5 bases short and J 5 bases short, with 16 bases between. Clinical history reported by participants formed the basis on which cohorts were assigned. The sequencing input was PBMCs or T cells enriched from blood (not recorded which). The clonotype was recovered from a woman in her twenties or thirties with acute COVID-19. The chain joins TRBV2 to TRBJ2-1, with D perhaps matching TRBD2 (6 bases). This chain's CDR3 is CASSLGTRSDNEQFF. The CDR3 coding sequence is TGTGCCAGCAGTTTAGGGACTCGCTCTGACAATGAGCAGTTCTTC. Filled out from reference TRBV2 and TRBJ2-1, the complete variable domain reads EPEVTQTPSHQVTQMGQEVILRCVPISNHLYFYWYRQILGQKVEFLVSFYNNEISEKSEIFDDQFSVERPDGSNFTLKIRSTKLEDSAMYFCASSLGTRSDNEQFFGPGTRLTVL.